This entry lists 22 T cell receptor beta chains sequenced from one sample in a study of blood T cell repertoires in COVID-19. Some clones are missing from TCRdb's copy, which holds only in-frame ones; the method was immunoSEQ multiplex PCR. The sample gives approximately 280,000 clones, approximately 88% of which show up once; 6% to 6.5% is in the top ten. Sequencing was done on a sample of PBMCs or T cells enriched from blood (not recorded which). These receptors were obtained from a woman aged 40 to 50 who had recovered from COVID-19.

Many counts were recorded for this clone. The V call is TRBV2, the J call TRBJ2-4; D perhaps matches TRBD1 (5 bases). Trimming removed 5 bases from V and 1 base from J, with 15 bases in between. Germline-derived CDR1 and CDR2 are SNHLY and FYNNEI. CDR3 length: 16 residues. The CDR3, as DNA: TGTGCCAGCAGTTTCCCGGACAACAGGGCCAAAAACATTCAGTACTTC. Translating it yields CASSFPDNRAKNIQYF.

The rearrangement joins TRBV5-5 to TRBJ1-5, with D perhaps matching TRBD1 (6 bases). V shed 4 bases and J shed 0 bases, with 11 bases lying between them. This CDR3 is built from 15 residues. Germline values: CDR1 SGHKS, CDR2 YYEKEE (reference sequence). CDR3 region: CASSPGTLSNQPQHF. The CDR3 DNA follows: TGTGCCAGCAGCCCCGGGACACTTAGCAATCAGCCCCAGCATTTT. Using reference TRBV5-5 and TRBJ1-5 for the parts outside the CDR3, the full variable domain is DAGVTQSPTHLIKTRGQQVTLRCSPISGHKSVSWYQQVLGQGPQFIFQYYEKEERGRGNFPDRFSARQFPNYSSELNVNALLLGDSALYLCASSPGTLSNQPQHFGDGTRLSIL.

This chain links TRBV3-1 (or the pseudogene TRBV3-2) with TRBJ2-2; TRBD2 aligns across 13 bases. This CDR3 is built from 18 residues. V lost 4 bases, J lost 0 bases, and 5 bases stayed unmatched. Germline CDR1 LGHDT, CDR2 YNNKEL (reference sequence). CDR3 sequence (DNA): TGTGCCAGCAGCCTAGGACTAGCGGGAGTGACGAACACCGGGGAGCTGTTTTTT. It codes for CASSLGLAGVTNTGELFF.

The V and J genes are TRBV28 and TRBJ1-2, with a possible D match to TRBD1 (5 bases). CDR3 size: 13 residues. Trimming left V 4 bases short and J 4 bases short, with 10 bases between. Germline values: CDR1 MDHEN, CDR2 SYDVKM. The CDR3 reads CASSSRQPYGYTF. CDR3 DNA sequence: TGTGCCAGCAGTTCCCGACAGCCCTATGGCTACACCTTC.

This clone was observed a single time. The chain joins TRBV5-3 to TRBJ2-1; TRBD2 is a possible D gene (5 bases). TRBV5-3 is flagged as an ORF with uncertain function. This CDR3 is 16 amino acids long. V dropped 10 bases and J dropped 2 bases, with 22 bases sitting between them. The CDR3 coding sequence is TGTGCCTCGAAGGGTCAGCGGCAGTGGACCTACAATGAGCAGTTCTTC. Translation: CASKGQRQWTYNEQFF.

The chain combines TRBV2 with TRBJ2-7; 9 positions agree with TRBD2. The V gene's germline CDR1 is SNHLY and CDR2 FYNNEI. The CDR3 loop spans 15 amino acids. Trimming cost V 3 bases and J 5 bases; bases outside gene matches: 8. The CDR3 DNA follows: TGTGCCAGCAGTGACTCCGGCCTAGCGGGACACGAGCAGTACTTC. This gives the protein CASSDSGLAGHEQYF.

This sequence joins TRBV28 and TRBJ1-5; D not certain. Trimming pared 6 bases from V and 0 bases from J, leaving 12 bases between. The V gene's germline CDR1 is MDHEN and CDR2 SYDVKM. The CDR3 spans 15 residues. In nucleotides, the CDR3 is TGTGCCAGCAGGCCGACACGAAATAGCAATCAGCCCCAGCATTTT. Its protein product is CASRPTRNSNQPQHF.

The DNA of the CDR3 is TGTGCCAGCAGCCCCGGACAGGGGGCTATGTCGAACACTGAAGCTTTCTTT. This encodes CASSPGQGAMSNTEAFF. This sequence joins TRBV9 and TRBJ1-1; 11 positions match TRBD1. V trimming: 4 bases; J trimming: 1 base; junction bases outside the gene matches: 9. Germline V lookup: CDR1 SGDLS, CDR2 YYNGEE. The length of the CDR3 is 17 residues.

The chain couples TRBV19 to TRBJ2-3, with D perhaps matching TRBD1 (6 bases). The germline CDR1 and CDR2 sequences are LNHDA and SQIVND (reference sequence). V was shortened by 4 bases and J by 5 bases, with 13 bases between the two germline ends. CDR3 size: 14 residues. For the CDR3, the DNA is TGTGCCAGTAGTACAACCTCAGGGGTAGATACGCAGTATTTT. Translation: CASSTTSGVDTQYF.

This rearrangement joins TRBV5-8 to TRBJ2-2; possible D gene TRBD2, 5 bases. V was shortened by 0 bases and J by 4 bases, with 10 bases between the two germline ends. CDR1 is SGHTS, CDR2 YDEGEE, per germline. The CDR3 totals 15 residues. The DNA of the CDR3 is TGTGCCAGCAGCTTGGGACTATCGAGCACCGGGGAGCTGTTTTTT. Amino acids: CASSLGLSSTGELFF.

V and J are TRBV27 and TRBJ2-7, with D tentatively TRBD2 (7 bases). The V end lost 10 bases, the J end lost 3 bases, and 25 bases lay between the germline ends. Germline CDR1 and CDR2: MNHEY and SMNVEV (reference sequence). There are 16 residues in the CDR3. The CDR3 region has the DNA TGTGCCACCCCGGGGGGCCAGGTGGGGCCATTCTACGAGCAGTACTTC. As protein: CATPGGQVGPFYEQYF.

V and J are TRBV28 and TRBJ2-7, with D possibly matching TRBD1 (6 bases). The ends were cut back, 10 bases at V and 0 bases at J, with 19 bases in the middle. Germline assignment: CDR1 MDHEN and CDR2 SYDVKM. CDR3 length equals 15 residues. CDR3 nucleotide sequence: TGTGCCACCATGGGCCAGGGGCAACCCTCCTACGAGCAGTACTTC. This codes for CATMGQGQPSYEQYF.

This sequence joins TRBV10-1 and TRBJ2-1; D is perhaps TRBD2 (5 bases). V was cut by 3 bases and J by 0 bases, with 12 bases left in between. Germline V lookup: CDR1 WNHNN, CDR2 SYGVQD (reference sequence). The CDR3 spans 16 residues. The CDR3 DNA is TGCGCCAGCAGTGAAAGTAGCGCCAGCTCCTACAATGAGCAGTTCTTC. Translating it yields CASSESSASSYNEQFF.

The chain couples TRBV7-9 to TRBJ2-1; 7 nucleotides line up with TRBD2. The CDR3 totals 15 residues. Germline loops: CDR1 SEHNR, CDR2 FQNEAQ (reference sequence). V dropped 5 bases and J dropped 5; count of bases not matched to a gene: 9. The CDR3 DNA sequence: TGTGCCAGCAGCCCAGCGGGATCAACCAACAATGAGCAGTTCTTC. Its translation is CASSPAGSTNNEQFF.

The chain employs TRBV9 and TRBJ1-5, with D perhaps TRBD1 (5 bases). Trimming left V 4 bases short and J 5 bases short, with 16 bases between. Germline V gene data show CDR1 as SGDLS and CDR2 as YYNGEE. This CDR3 has 15 residues. The CDR3 nucleotides read TGTGCCAGCAGCCCCCAGGGTAATGGGGATCAGCCCCAGCATTTT. Its protein is CASSPQGNGDQPQHF.

V gene TRBV12-3 or TRBV12-4 combines with J gene TRBJ1-2; unclear D gene. The CDR3 loop spans 13 amino acids. V was trimmed by 1 base and J by 4 bases, leaving 7 bases between them. CDR3: CASSLEERYGYTF. The CDR3 DNA follows: TGTGCCAGCAGTTTAGAGGAGCGCTATGGCTACACCTTC.

The chain is built from TRBV3-1 (or the pseudogene TRBV3-2) and TRBJ2-2, with TRBD2 identical over 12 bases. The CDR3 runs 18 residues. V lost 0 bases to trimming and J lost 8 bases; unmatched junction nucleotides: 10. The germline CDR1 and CDR2 sequences are LGHDT and YNNKEL (reference sequence). The CDR3 sequence is CASSQEQGLAGRMGELFF. The CDR3 region has the DNA TGTGCCAGCAGCCAAGAGCAAGGACTAGCGGGGCGGATGGGGGAGCTGTTTTTT.

This rearrangement joins TRBV7-8 to TRBJ1-5; tentative D call: TRBD1 (6 bases). The CDR3 runs 18 residues. Trimming cost V 5 bases and J 0 bases, with 20 bases left between them. The V gene's germline CDR1 is SGHVS and CDR2 FQNEAQ. In DNA, the CDR3 is TGTGCCAGCAGCCCCGTTACCGGGACATGGAATAGCAATCAGCCCCAGCATTTT. Residues: CASSPVTGTWNSNQPQHF.

This clone appeared once. The chain has TRBV5-8 and TRBJ2-7; D ambiguous. Germline CDR1 is SGHTS and CDR2 is YDEGEE. V shed 4 bases and J shed 2 bases, with 7 bases lying between them. This CDR3 contains 12 residues. The CDR3 sequence: CASSPAPYEQYF. The CDR3 DNA reads TGTGCCAGCAGCCCAGCGCCCTACGAGCAGTACTTC.

The V and J genes are TRBV28 and TRBJ1-6; D is ambiguous. CDR1 and CDR2 (germline): MDHEN, SYDVKM. The CDR3 spans 13 residues. V lost 8 bases, J lost 3 bases, and 8 bases lay in between. The CDR3 DNA reads TGTGCCAGCTCAACACACTATAATTCACCCCTCCACTTT. Its translation is CASSTHYNSPLHF.

This chain uses TRBV7-9 with TRBJ1-6, with 9 bases lining up with TRBD1. V dropped 5 bases and J dropped 7; count of bases not matched to a gene: 9. The V gene's germline CDR1 is SEHNR and CDR2 FQNEAQ (reference sequence). The CDR3 extends over 16 amino acids. This chain's CDR3 is CASSLEQGAQNSPLHF. CDR3 nucleotides: TGTGCCAGCAGCCTGGAACAGGGGGCGCAGAATTCACCCCTCCACTTT.

V usage is TRBV6-2 or TRBV6-3 and J usage is TRBJ2-5; 10 nucleotides match TRBD2. The CDR3 runs to 14 residues. Germline CDR1 reads MNHEY; CDR2 reads SVGEGT. J gave up 7 bases and V 1 base, and 3 bases lay outside the gene matches. For the CDR3, the DNA is TGTGCCAGCAGTTACTTAGCGGGAGGTGGGACCCAGTACTTC. It codes for CASSYLAGGGTQYF.